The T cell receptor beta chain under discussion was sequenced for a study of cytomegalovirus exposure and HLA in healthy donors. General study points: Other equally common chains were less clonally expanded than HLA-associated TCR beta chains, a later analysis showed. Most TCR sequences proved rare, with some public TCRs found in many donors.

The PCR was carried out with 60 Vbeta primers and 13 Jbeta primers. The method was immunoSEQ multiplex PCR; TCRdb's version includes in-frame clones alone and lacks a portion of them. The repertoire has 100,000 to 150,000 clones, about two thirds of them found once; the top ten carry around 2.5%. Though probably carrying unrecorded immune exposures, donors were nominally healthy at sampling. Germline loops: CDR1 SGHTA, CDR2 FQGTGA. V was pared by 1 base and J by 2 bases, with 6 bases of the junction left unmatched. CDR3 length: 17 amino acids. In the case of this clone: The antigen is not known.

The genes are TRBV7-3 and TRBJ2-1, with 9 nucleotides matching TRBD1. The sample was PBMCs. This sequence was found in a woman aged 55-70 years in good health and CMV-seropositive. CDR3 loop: CASSLRGTGGAYNEQFF. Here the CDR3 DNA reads TGTGCCAGCAGCTTAAGAGGAACAGGGGGCGCCTACAATGAGCAGTTCTTC.